This T cell receptor beta chain was profiled in a study of shared clonotypes between healthy human individuals. V lost 1 base, J lost 3 bases, and 6 bases lay in between. CDR1 SGHAT and CDR2 FQNNGV come from the germline V gene. The CDR3 is 13 amino acids. General observations from the study: Specimens sampled were limited to blood, with tissue repertoires likely differing.

TCRdb's table, derived via immunoSEQ multiplex PCR, lists solely in-frame clones and lacks some. The repertoire holds a few million clones, with approximately 90% as singletons. This clone was detected only once. As yet, its antigen is unknown. Other DNA sequences in this specimen translate into the identical CDR3. The material sequenced was naive CD4+ T cells sorted from blood. Subset given: CD45RA+ positively selected. The chain recombines TRBV11-2 with TRBJ2-5; no reliable D call. This receptor was obtained from a man aged 18 to 30 in good health. CDR3 sequence (DNA): TGTGCCAGCAGCTTAGGGGCCAAAGAGACCCAGTACTTC. Residues: CASSLGAKETQYF. The whole variable domain, remainder taken from reference TRBV11-2 and TRBJ2-5, is EAGVAQSPRYKIIEKRQSVAFWCNPISGHATLYWYQQILGQGPKLLIQFQNNGVVDDSQLPKDRFSAERLKGVDSTLKIQPAKLEDSAVYLCASSLGAKETQYFGPGTRLLVL.